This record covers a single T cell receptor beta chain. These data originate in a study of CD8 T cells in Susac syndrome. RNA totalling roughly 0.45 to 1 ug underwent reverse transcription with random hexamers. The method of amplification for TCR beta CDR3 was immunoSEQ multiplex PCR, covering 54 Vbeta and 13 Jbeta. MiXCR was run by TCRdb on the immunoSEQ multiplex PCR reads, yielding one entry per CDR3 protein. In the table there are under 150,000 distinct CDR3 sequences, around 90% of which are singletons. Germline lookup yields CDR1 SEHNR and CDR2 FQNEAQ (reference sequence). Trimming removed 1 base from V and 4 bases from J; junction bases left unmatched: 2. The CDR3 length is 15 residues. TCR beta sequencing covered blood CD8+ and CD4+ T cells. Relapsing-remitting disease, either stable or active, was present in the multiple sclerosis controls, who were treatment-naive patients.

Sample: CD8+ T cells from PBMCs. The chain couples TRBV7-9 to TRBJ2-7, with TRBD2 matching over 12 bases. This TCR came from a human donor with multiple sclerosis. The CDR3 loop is CASSLVTSGGYEQYF. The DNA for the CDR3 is TGTGCCAGCAGCTTAGTGACTAGCGGGGGTTACGAGCAGTACTTC. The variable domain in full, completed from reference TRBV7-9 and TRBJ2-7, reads DTGVSQNPRHKITKRGQNVTFRCDPISEHNRLYWYRQTLGQGPEFLTYFQNEAQLEKSRLLSDRFSAERPKGSFSTLEIQRTEQGDSAMYLCASSLVTSGGYEQYFGPGTRLTVT.